Described below is a single T cell receptor beta chain sequence and its context. Its target antigen remains unknown. Per-base quality was not reported, and no clone a single base away is much larger than it. The data stem from a study of immune characterization of retroperitoneal liposarcoma (dated by TCRdb to about 2019). The method was PCR. TCRdb names NextSeq 500 as the instrument used. The public reads were quality trimmed at Q25 with fastp and then assembled into clones with MiXCR by TCRdb, keeping productive beta chains. Merged by CDR3 protein, the rows form single entries marked with the most common genes and DNA. The sample profile shows approximately 3,000 distinct CDR3 sequences; nearly 45% of them were found once. In total, the top ten clones hold 45% to 50% of the sample. Reading the germline V gene (reference sequence) gives CDR1 MNHNY and CDR2 SVGAGI. The junction shows trimming of 2 bases on V and 0 bases on J, plus 11 bases between the germline ends. Counted from cysteine to phenylalanine, this CDR3 has 16 amino acids. Only the CDR3 DNA is retained, 48 bases long and in frame from the first base.

The chain is encoded by TRBV6-6 joined to TRBJ2-1; the D segment cannot be called with confidence. This receptor was obtained from a male donor with retroperitoneal liposarcoma. Sequencing was carried out using tumor tissue. The nucleotide sequence is TGTGCCAGCAGTTACCATCCCCGCGGCTCCTACAATGAGCAGTTCTTC. It translates as CASSYHPRGSYNEQFF.